The rows below give T cell receptor beta chains drawn from one sample of a study of T cell responses to AZD1222 COVID-19 vaccine. Libraries were prepared by immunoSEQ multiplex PCR; TCRdb keeps only in-frame clonotypes and omits some of them. This sample has around 140,000 clones, with around 90% found just once. The sample consisted of peripheral blood, taken 28 days after the second AZD1222 dose. The receptors originated from an adult who received the AZD1222 COVID-19 vaccine. CDR3s include the opening cysteine and the closing phenylalanine or tryptophan. D genes are given only for firm matches. A row's size may be missing; if present it is once, few, many or a size class.

j_gene	d_gene	v_gene	abundance	CDR3nt	CDR3aa
TRBJ2-7	-	TRBV5-6	-	TGTGCCAGCAGCCTCGGGCCGGTGCAGCAGTACTTC	CASSLGPVQQYF
TRBJ1-1	-	TRBV13	-	TGTGCCAGCAGTGGGGGCGACACTGAAGCTTTCTTT	CASSGGDTEAFF
TRBJ2-5	-	TRBV7-3	-	TGTGCCAGCAGCTTAAAGGGTGGAGGAGAGACCCAGTACTTC	CASSLKGGGETQYF
TRBJ2-1	-	TRBV6-5	-	TGTGCCAGCAGTCCAATTGGGGGCTCCTACAATGAGCAGTTCTTC	CASSPIGGSYNEQFF
TRBJ2-7	-	TRBV4-3	-	TGCGCCAGCAGCCCATATGAGTCCTACGAGCAGTACTTC	CASSPYESYEQYF
TRBJ2-3	-	TRBV10-1	-	TGCAACGGGGAACTCCCCTCGGGTACGCAGTATTTT	CNGELPSGTQYF
TRBJ2-6	-	TRBV5-6	-	TGTGCCAGCAGCTTGGACGCAATGGCTGGGGCCAACGTCCTGACTTTC	CASSLDAMAGANVLTF
TRBJ2-7	-	TRBV21-1	-	TGTGCCAGCAGCAAAGGCGGGCTCGGGACTAGCGGGAGTGGCGAGCAGTACTTC	CASSKGGLGTSGSGEQYF
TRBJ2-7	-	TRBV18	-	TGTGCCAGCTCACCACGGGCAGGGTTGGACGAGCAGTACTTC	CASSPRAGLDEQYF
TRBJ2-3	-	TRBV11-2	-	TGTGCCAGCAGCTTATCGGTCGGGGGTCACACAGATACGCAGTATTTT	CASSLSVGGHTDTQYF
TRBJ2-5	-	TRBV11-1	-	TGTGCCAGCAGCTTAGGGACTTACGTACAAGAGACCCAGTACTTC	CASSLGTYVQETQYF
TRBJ1-2	-	TRBV15	-	TGTGCCACCAGCATCCGGACAGAGCTTAAGGAAGGCTACACCTTC	CATSIRTELKEGYTF
TRBJ1-1	-	TRBV18	-	TGTGCCAGCTCATTTTCGGAGCACACTGAAGCTTTCTTT	CASSFSEHTEAFF
TRBJ1-1	-	TRBV5-4	-	TGTGCCAGCACCCAGACATCCGGGGGTCCCACTGAAGCTTTCTTT	CASTQTSGGPTEAFF
TRBJ2-7	TRBD1	TRBV27	-	TGTGCCAGCAGCCGGACAGGGAATCACCACGAGCAGTACTTC	CASSRTGNHHEQYF
TRBJ1-3	-	TRBV29-1	-	TGCAGCGTCTGGATCCGCTCTGGAAACACCATATATTTT	CSVWIRSGNTIYF
TRBJ2-7	-	TRBV11-2	-	TGTGCCAGCAGTGAAATTTGGGGATACGAGCAGTACTTC	CASSEIWGYEQYF
TRBJ2-6	-	TRBV6-4	-	TGTGCCAGCAGACAATTTTCTGGGGCCAACGTCCTGACTTTC	CASRQFSGANVLTF
TRBJ2-5	-	TRBV19	-	TGTGCCAGTAGTATAGGAGTGCCATTGGAGACCCAGTACTTC	CASSIGVPLETQYF
TRBJ2-6	-	TRBV10-3	-	TGTGCCATCAGCATATTCCGGGACAAAGGTGACTCTGGGGCCAACGTCCTGACTTTC	CAISIFRDKGDSGANVLTF
TRBJ1-2	TRBD1	TRBV4-2	-	TGTGCCAGCAGCCGCCCGTCGACAGGGAACTATGGCTACACCTTC	CASSRPSTGNYGYTF
TRBJ1-4	-	TRBV6-2/TRBV6-3	few	TGTGCCAGCAGCAATCCAGGGAGTGAAAAACTGTTTTTT	CASSNPGSEKLFF
TRBJ1-3	-	TRBV9	once	TGTGCCAGCAGCGCGAGGGGGGGTTTAGGTGGAAACACCATATATTTT	CASSARGGLGGNTIYF
TRBJ1-2	-	TRBV4-3	-	TGCGCCAGCAGCCCCGGGACCGACAGTGGCTACACCTTC	CASSPGTDSGYTF
TRBJ2-1	TRBD1	TRBV28	once	TGTGCCAGCAGTTTATCGGTCGGGACAGGTCACTACAATGAGCAGTTCTTC	CASSLSVGTGHYNEQFF
TRBJ2-7	TRBD2	TRBV2	-	TGTGCCAGCAGTGAATCGGGGACTAGCGGGATCCGCTACGAGCAGTACTTC	CASSESGTSGIRYEQYF
TRBJ1-2	TRBD1	TRBV11-2	-	TGTGCCAGCAGCCCCCAGGGGGGGGTCGTCTATGGCTACACCTTC	CASSPQGGVVYGYTF
TRBJ2-3	-	TRBV7-7	-	TGTGCTAGCAGCTTCCGGCCATTACGCACAGATACGCAGTATTTT	CASSFRPLRTDTQYF
TRBJ2-1	TRBD1	TRBV6-4	few	TGTGCCAGCCACCCGGCGGGGGACAGGGTAGCGGATGAGCAGTTCTTC	CASHPAGDRVADEQFF
TRBJ1-1	TRBD1	TRBV15	-	TGTGCCACCAGCAGTCCCTTGGGGACAGGGGGAGGGAACACTGAAGCTTTCTTT	CATSSPLGTGGGNTEAFF
TRBJ2-3	TRBD1	TRBV20-1	-	TGCAGTGCTAGTCCGGGACAGGGGTACACAGATACGCAGTATTTT	CSASPGQGYTDTQYF
TRBJ1-4	TRBD1	TRBV7-9	once	TGTGCCAGCAGCCCCCCGCAGGGGGAACTGTTTTTT	CASSPPQGELFF
TRBJ2-1	TRBD2	TRBV4-3	-	TGCGCCAGCAGCCACCTTAGAGGGACTAGCGGGGACAATGAGCAGTTCTTC	CASSHLRGTSGDNEQFF
TRBJ2-3	TRBD2	TRBV11-2	once	TGTGCCAGCAGCAAGGGACTAGGCACAGATACGCAGTATTTT	CASSKGLGTDTQYF
TRBJ2-7	-	TRBV2	few	TGTGCCAGCAGTGACGGGGGTTTAACCTACGAGCAGTACTTC	CASSDGGLTYEQYF
TRBJ1-1	-	TRBV7-3	-	TGTGCCAGCAGCTCCGGACGGAACACTGAAGCTTTCTTT	CASSSGRNTEAFF
TRBJ2-1	-	TRBV7-3	-	TGTGCCAGCAGTGATAAAACTGGAAATGAGCAGTTCTTC	CASSDKTGNEQFF
TRBJ2-5	-	TRBV28	-	TGTGCCAGCAACCCCATGATGGCTAGACATAGCAAGACCCAGTACTTC	CASNPMMARHSKTQYF
TRBJ2-7	-	TRBV6-6	-	TGTGCCAGCAGTTATCAGGTCAGCACATCCTACGAGCAGTACTTC	CASSYQVSTSYEQYF
TRBJ1-2	-	TRBV6-2/TRBV6-3	-	TGTGCCAGCAGTTCGAGCTATGGCTACACCTTC	CASSSSYGYTF
TRBJ1-4	-	TRBV5-1	-	TGCGCCAGCAGCTTGGAGGGGCAGGGGGAAAAACTGTTTTTT	CASSLEGQGEKLFF
TRBJ1-3	-	TRBV12-3/TRBV12-4	-	TGTGCCAGTTCGAGAGGAAACACCATATATTTT	CASSRGNTIYF
TRBJ2-2	-	TRBV18	-	TGTGCCAGCTCACCACCGTGGGCAGGGAGTTCCCACGGGGAGCTGTTTTTT	CASSPPWAGSSHGELFF
TRBJ2-3	-	TRBV28	-	TGTGCCAGCAGTCCGCCCACTACTACAGATACGCAGTATTTT	CASSPPTTTDTQYF
TRBJ2-1	-	TRBV4-1	-	TGCGCCAGCAGCCAAGCAGCGTACAATGAGCAGTTCTTC	CASSQAAYNEQFF
TRBJ1-1	-	TRBV6-6	once	TGTGCCAGCAGTTACCGGATGAACCCTGAAGCTTTCTTT	CASSYRMNPEAFF
TRBJ2-1	-	TRBV7-8	-	TGTGCCAGCAGCTTAGTTTCGGGGCTTTACAATGAGCAGTTCTTC	CASSLVSGLYNEQFF
TRBJ1-1	-	TRBV19	once	TGTGCCAGTCATAGGGGGGCAGGGTGGACTGAAGCTTTCTTT	CASHRGAGWTEAFF
TRBJ1-1	-	TRBV27	-	TGTGCCAGCAGTTTAGGTTTCGGCTCTATGAACACTGAAGCTTTCTTT	CASSLGFGSMNTEAFF
TRBJ1-1	TRBD1	TRBV6-5	-	TGTGCCAGCAGTACAGACAGGGACACTGAAGCTTTCTTT	CASSTDRDTEAFF
TRBJ2-4	TRBD1	TRBV7-9	-	TGTGCCAGCAGCCAAATTAAAGGGGGCCTCATTCAGTACTTC	CASSQIKGGLIQYF
TRBJ2-3	-	TRBV4-3	-	TGCGCCAGCAGCCAAGTGGGCCAAACGCTAATTAGCTCAGATACGCAGTATTTT	CASSQVGQTLISSDTQYF
TRBJ1-5	-	TRBV24-1	medium-sized	TGTGCCACCAGTGACCCATCGATAGTTGCACCTCAGCCCCAGCATTTT	CATSDPSIVAPQPQHF
TRBJ1-5	-	TRBV7-2	-	TGTGCCAGCAGCTTGGACAGAAATCAGCCCCAGCATTTT	CASSLDRNQPQHF
TRBJ2-7	TRBD1	TRBV28	-	TGTGCCAGCAGTCTTGATTGGACAGGCTACGAGCAGTACTTC	CASSLDWTGYEQYF
TRBJ2-7	-	TRBV27	-	TGTGCCAGCAGTAACGGCCCTAGCCCCTACGAGCAGTACTTC	CASSNGPSPYEQYF
TRBJ1-4	TRBD1	TRBV7-3	-	TGTGCCAGCAGCCCCGGCACAGGGGTGGGTGAAAAACTGTTTTTT	CASSPGTGVGEKLFF
TRBJ2-7	-	TRBV7-8	-	TGTGCCAGCAGCTCGTCCGGGGCGCCTTGGGAGCAGTACTTC	CASSSSGAPWEQYF
TRBJ2-4	-	TRBV4-2	-	TGTGCCAGCAGCCAGGGGGGGCTAGCCAAAAACATTCAGTACTTC	CASSQGGLAKNIQYF
TRBJ1-1	TRBD1	TRBV4-1	-	TGCGCCAGCAGCACTCCGGGACAGGGGGCTGGGGTGAACACTGAAGCTTTCTTT	CASSTPGQGAGVNTEAFF